This T cell receptor beta chain was recorded in a study of PD-1 blockade in classical Hodgkin lymphoma. The CDR3 has 15 residues. Germline-derived CDR1 and CDR2 are MGHRA and YSYEKL. V dropped 7 bases and J dropped 14; count of bases not matched to a gene: 15. The data were produced by immunoSEQ multiplex PCR, yet TCRdb's version contains in-frame clones alone and is incomplete. The sample has 49,000 or so clones; around 80% are singletons. The patients all showed relapse after autologous stem cell transplantation, while their brentuximab vedotin exposure varied. Complete response, partial response or progressive disease made up the best responses.

The chain carries TRBV4-1 and TRBJ1-6, with 9 bases matching TRBD1. The source was peripheral blood mononuclear cells (PBMCs), collected before the second cycle of nivolumab. This clonotype originated in a human donor with classical Hodgkin lymphoma. The CDR3 DNA reads as TGCGCCAGCACAAATTTGGGGACAGGGCCGTCCGCCCTCCACTTT. Amino acids: CASTNLGTGPSALHF.